Each of the 19 T cell receptor beta chains below was sequenced from the same sample in a study of blood T cells in healthy people across ages. PCR was performed a second time for 7 to 11 cycles using a sample-barcoded 5' primer and a J-beta primer mix. TCRdb used MiXCR to reprocess the 5' RACE reads, holding one entry per CDR3 protein. Of more than 900,000 distinct CDR3 sequences in the sample, almost 25% were seen once. These same data were also listed under a study on T cells of mothers and their children.

Sequenced sample: blood. The origin of the receptors is a girl aged 2-10 years in good health.

The genes are TRBV5-1 and TRBJ1-2; a possible D gene is TRBD1 (5 bases). The CDR3 length is 15 residues. V was pared by 3 bases and J by 5 bases, with 17 bases between. Germline CDR1 and CDR2: SGHRS and YFSETQ. The DNA of the CDR3 is TGCGCCAGCAGCTATCAGACGGAGGGGTATTATGGCTACACCTTC. It specifies CASSYQTEGYYGYTF.

The chain recombines TRBV28 with TRBJ2-7, with no clear D. Germline loops: CDR1 MDHEN, CDR2 SYDVKM. Trimming cost V 5 bases and J 6 bases, with 11 bases left between them. The CDR3 contains 12 residues. CDR3 loop: CASSHNSAEQYF. As DNA, the CDR3 is TGTGCCAGCAGTCATAACAGCGCCGAGCAGTACTTC.

This chain joins TRBV11-2 and TRBJ2-5, with D unclear. The DNA end is a closer match to TRBJ2-1, so the J assignment may be wrong. This CDR3 has 13 residues. Germline values: CDR1 SGHAT, CDR2 FQNNGV. The CDR3 sequence is CASSNARPPEQFF. In DNA form, the CDR3 reads TGTGCCAGCAGCAACGCAAGGCCCCCGGAGCAGTTCTTC.

This clonotype was seen more than once but under ten times. V usage is TRBV12-3 or TRBV12-4 and J usage is TRBJ2-5, with D possibly being TRBD1 (6 bases). V gave up 4 bases and J gave up 5 bases, with 17 bases separating them. The CDR3 sequence is 15 residues long. CDR3 nucleotide sequence: TGTGCCAGCAGTTCGTCAACCCACAGGGATGAGACCCAGTACTTC. This sequence encodes CASSSSTHRDETQYF.

There are a few counts of this clonotype. V gene TRBV9 combines with J gene TRBJ1-6; TRBD1 is a possible D gene (6 bases). The V gene's germline CDR1 is SGDLS and CDR2 YYNGEE. Trimming removed 0 bases at V and 10 bases at J, with 20 bases between. This CDR3 is 17 amino acids long. CDR3 loop: CASSVGPKRGAASPLHF. CDR3 in DNA: TGTGCCAGCAGCGTAGGTCCTAAGAGGGGGGCGGCGTCACCCCTCCACTTT.

CDR3: CASSLGLAPYNEQFF. The DNA of the CDR3 is TGTGCCAGCAGTCTAGGACTAGCTCCCTACAATGAGCAGTTCTTC. The chain recombines TRBV12-3 or TRBV12-4 with TRBJ2-1; 8 nucleotides align to TRBD2. The trim removed 5 bases at V and 2 bases at J, leaving 5 bases unmatched. The CDR3 sequence is 15 residues long.

This clonotype was detected only a few times. The genes are TRBV18 and TRBJ2-7, with D unresolved. With 0 bases removed from V and 1 base from J, the gap between germline ends came to 13 bases. CDR1 is KGHSH and CDR2 is LQKENI in the germline V gene. The CDR3 length is 16 residues. The CDR3 nucleotides are TGTGCCAGCTCACCACCGGGGTTCGTTAATTCCTACGAGCAGTACTTC. The encoded protein is CASSPPGFVNSYEQYF. Together with reference TRBV18 and TRBJ2-7, the CDR3 gives the full variable domain: NAGVMQNPRHLVRRRGQEARLRCSPMKGHSHVYWYRQLPEEGLKFMVYLQKENIIDESGMPKERFSAEFPKEGPSILRIQQVVRGDSAAYFCASSPPGFVNSYEQYFGPGTRLTVT.

This clonotype was seen more than once but under ten times. The chain uses TRBV12-3 or TRBV12-4 and TRBJ1-2, with a tentative D call TRBD1 (5 bases). The CDR3 is made up of 14 amino acids. V dropped 3 bases and J dropped 7 bases, with 15 bases sitting between them. For the CDR3, the DNA is TGTGCCAGCAGTTTGAGGGAGGCTGGGGGTGGCTACACCTTC. The encoded protein is CASSLREAGGGYTF.

The rearrangement joins TRBV25-1 to TRBJ2-7, with D perhaps being TRBD1 or TRBD2 (5 bases each). The germline V and J ends were trimmed by 2 bases and 5 bases, with 16 bases remaining between them. Germline lookup yields CDR1 MGHDK and CDR2 SYGVNS. The CDR3 consists of 15 residues. CDR3 DNA: TGTGCCAGCAGTGAACAGGGACCGATCCCGAACGAGCAGTACTTC. Translating gives CASSEQGPIPNEQYF.

This clonotype was observed a few times. The chain links TRBV7-9 to TRBJ2-1; D gene uncertain. The germline CDR1 and CDR2 sequences are SEHNR and FQNEAQ (reference sequence). The CDR3 consists of 13 residues. V shed 5 bases and J shed 4 bases, with 9 bases lying between them. Here the CDR3 reads CASSPDHYNEQFF. In DNA form, the CDR3 reads TGTGCCAGCAGCCCGGACCATTACAATGAGCAGTTCTTC.

The V call is TRBV20-1, the J call TRBJ1-1; 8 bases are shared with TRBD1. V dropped 6 bases and J dropped 7; count of bases not matched to a gene: 13. Germline CDR1 reads DFQATT; CDR2 reads SNEGSKA (reference sequence). The CDR3 totals 14 residues. The CDR3 DNA is TGCAGTGCCCGAAGTGTCCAGGGGGCTGGTGAAGCTTTCTTT. It translates to CSARSVQGAGEAFF.

This clonotype was observed a handful of times. This sequence joins TRBV19 and TRBJ2-5; 12 bases agree with TRBD1. V gave up 6 bases and J gave up 5 bases; unmatched junction bases: 7. The CDR3 length is 15 residues. From germline, CDR1 is LNHDA and CDR2 SQIVND (reference sequence). CDR3 coding DNA: TGTGCCAGTAGCTCCGGGACAGGGGGCGAGGAGACCCAGTACTTC. Its protein is CASSSGTGGEETQYF. Full variable domain (outside the CDR3, taken from reference TRBV19 and TRBJ2-5): DGGITQSPKYLFRKEGQNVTLSCEQNLNHDAMYWYRQDPGQGLRLIYYSQIVNDFQKGDIAEGYSVSREKKESFPLTVTSAQKNPTAFYLCASSSGTGGEETQYFGPGTRLLVL.

The chain employs TRBV7-6 and TRBJ2-1, with D perhaps TRBD1 or TRBD2 (5 bases each). From germline, CDR1 is SGHVS and CDR2 FNYEAQ. The V end lost 3 bases, the J end lost 5 bases, and 14 bases lay between the germline ends. This CDR3 is 15 amino acids long. Here the CDR3 reads CASSFQGPLDNEQFF. The CDR3 DNA reads TGTGCCAGCAGCTTTCAGGGACCTTTGGACAATGAGCAGTTCTTC.

The J gene is TRBJ1-2, the V gene TRBV12-3 or TRBV12-4, with TRBD1 matching over 8 bases. J lost 7 bases, V lost 8 bases, and 6 bases had no gene match. The CDR3 is 12 residues long. The CDR3 loop reads CASRITGGGYTF. CDR3 in DNA: TGTGCCAGCCGTATCACAGGGGGTGGCTACACCTTC.

The J gene is TRBJ2-1, the V gene TRBV7-3; 8 nucleotides align to TRBD2. The germline CDR1 and CDR2 sequences are SGHTA and FQGTGA. Trimming took 0 bases from V and 3 from J; bases not matched to a gene: 1. The CDR3 loop spans 15 amino acids. CDR3 coding DNA: TGTGCCAGCAGCTTAACGCTAGCGGGCTACAATGAGCAGTTCTTC. It codes for CASSLTLAGYNEQFF.

This clonotype was counted ten times or more. This chain uses TRBV27 with TRBJ1-5; a weak D match, TRBD1 (6 bases). The CDR3 has 15 residues. Trimming took 4 bases from V and 1 from J, leaving 11 bases between them. Germline CDR1 and CDR2: MNHEY and SMNVEV (reference sequence). CDR3 loop: CASSYSRGSNQPQHF. DNA for the CDR3: TGTGCCAGCAGTTACTCGAGGGGGAGCAATCAGCCCCAGCATTTT.

The V gene is TRBV11-2, the J gene TRBJ2-1; D is ambiguous. Germline V lookup: CDR1 SGHAT, CDR2 FQNNGV. V dropped 4 bases and J dropped 6 bases, with 7 bases sitting between them. CDR3 length: 12 amino acids. CDR3 amino acids: CASSSHTNEQFF. DNA for the CDR3: TGTGCCAGCAGCTCCCACACCAATGAGCAGTTCTTC.

The sample holds a few counts of this clonotype. This chain uses TRBV15 with TRBJ1-2, with TRBD1 matching over 9 bases. The CDR3 length is 17 residues. The J segment lost 4 bases and the V segment lost 0 bases, leaving 9 bases of the junction unmatched. CDR1 and CDR2 from the germline V gene are LNHNV and YYDKDF (reference sequence). CDR3 DNA sequence: TGTGCCACCAGCAGAGATCGGGACAGGGAACGGGGCTATGGCTACACCTTC. It specifies CATSRDRDRERGYGYTF. The full variable domain, its missing parts supplied by reference TRBV15 and TRBJ1-2, is DAMVIQNPRYQVTQFGKPVTLSCSQTLNHNVMYWYQQKSSQAPKLLFHYYDKDFNNEADTPDNFQSRRPNTSFCFLDIRSPGLGDTAMYLCATSRDRDRERGYGYTFGSGTRLTVV.

This clonotype has just a few counts. As DNA, the CDR3 is TGTGCCAGCAGCTCACTGGACAAGAAGCAGTTCTTC. The encoded protein is CASSSLDKKQFF. The chain recombines TRBV7-9 with TRBJ2-1; weak D call: TRBD1 (5 bases). Trimming took off 4 bases at V and 11 bases at J, with 12 bases between the two ends. The CDR3 spans 12 residues. Germline V lookup: CDR1 SEHNR, CDR2 FQNEAQ (reference sequence). Full variable domain (rest looked up from reference TRBV7-9 and TRBJ2-1): DTGVSQNPRHKITKRGQNVTFRCDPISEHNRLYWYRQTLGQGPEFLTYFQNEAQLEKSRLLSDRFSAERPKGSFSTLEIQRTEQGDSAMYLCASSSLDKKQFFGPGTRLTVL.